The 29 T cell receptor beta chains below all came from one sample that was sequenced in a study of human T cells and chemical hapten exposure (dated by TCRdb to 2020 to 2023). Interpreted using the paper, the time point label stands for: patch test 2, 6 weeks after DPC sensitization. This sample's treatment or condition label indicates: therapeutic diphenylcyclopropenone sensitization with weekly scalp DPC. Preparation of the library involved RACE. TCRdb shows the sequencer as NextSeq 500. TCRdb reworked the public reads: Q25 trimming with fastp, MiXCR clone assembly, productive beta chains retained. Merged by CDR3 protein, the rows form single entries marked with the most common genes and DNA. For this sample the table gives about 40,000 distinct CDR3 sequences, of which 3% to 3.5% were detected only once. Approximately 6.7% of the sample lies in the top ten. The sample was whole blood, taken in connection with sensitization to the hapten diphenylcyclopropenone (DPC). The receptors come from a man aged 40-49 years with alopecia areata. Some clones in this sample may be carry-over from other donors' samples.

The sample holds many counts of this clonotype. The chain couples TRBV20-1 to TRBJ2-1; possibly TRBD2 for D (6 bases). Trimming took 0 bases from V and 0 from J, leaving 24 bases between them. The CDR3 has 20 amino acids. Germline CDR1 and CDR2: DFQATT and SNEGSKA (reference sequence). Here the CDR3 DNA reads TGCAGTGCTAGAGATTACAAATTCTTAGCGGCCGGGCGCTCCTACAATGAGCAGTTCTTC. It specifies CSARDYKFLAAGRSYNEQFF.

This clonotype occurred many times. The chain couples TRBV5-1 to TRBJ2-5; 11 bases align to TRBD2. Germline lookup yields CDR1 SGHRS and CDR2 YFSETQ. This CDR3 contains 16 residues. The V and J ends lost 0 bases and 5 bases, in that order; junction bases with no gene match: 6. The CDR3 loop is CASSLVAGGPLETQYF. CDR3 coding DNA: TGCGCCAGCAGCTTGGTAGCGGGAGGGCCGTTGGAGACCCAGTACTTC. The variable domain in full, with the rest retrieved from reference TRBV5-1 and TRBJ2-5, is KAGVTQTPRYLIKTRGQQVTLSCSPISGHRSVSWYQQTPGQGLQFLFEYFSETQRNKGNFPGRFSGRQFSNSRSEMNVSTLELGDSALYLCASSLVAGGPLETQYFGPGTRLLVL.

This clonotype was counted at least ten times. V and J are TRBV11-2 and TRBJ1-2; tentatively, D is TRBD1 (5 bases). The CDR3 totals 15 residues. Deletions cut 1 base from V and 4 bases from J, with 13 bases between. Germline V gene lookup returns CDR1 SGHAT and CDR2 FQNNGV. The CDR3 reads CASSLGGSSFYGYTF. In DNA form, the CDR3 reads TGTGCCAGCAGCTTAGGGGGGTCGTCATTCTATGGCTACACCTTC.

This clonotype was observed at least ten times. The J gene is TRBJ2-5, the V gene TRBV11-2, with TRBD2 as a possible D gene (6 bases). The CDR3 loop spans 14 amino acids. Trimming left V 2 bases short and J 4 bases short, with 11 bases between. Germline CDR1 is SGHAT and CDR2 is FQNNGV. CDR3 sequence reads: CASSLLKGGETQYF. The CDR3 DNA reads as TGTGCCAGCAGCTTACTAAAGGGAGGAGAGACCCAGTACTTC.

This clonotype was seen repeatedly, ten times or more. The chain joins TRBV6-5 to TRBJ1-1; D is possibly TRBD1 (5 bases). Germline assignment: CDR1 MNHEY and CDR2 SVGAGI. The CDR3 contains 14 residues. Trimming left V 6 bases short and J 1 base short, with 12 bases between. CDR3 amino acids: CASRDTGPNTEAFF. The CDR3 bases are TGTGCCAGCAGGGACACCGGACCGAACACTGAAGCTTTCTTT.

The V and J genes are TRBV18 and TRBJ1-1, with 10 positions matching TRBD1. V lost 2 bases and J lost 1; bases outside the gene matches: 7. The CDR3 has 17 residues. The germline gives CDR1 KGHSH, CDR2 LQKENI. The CDR3 sequence: CASSPTGTGERNTEAFF. The CDR3 coding sequence is TGTGCCAGCTCACCAACCGGGACAGGGGAGAGGAACACTGAAGCTTTCTTT. Based on the CDR3 plus reference TRBV18 and TRBJ1-1, the full variable domain is NAGVMQNPRHLVRRRGQEARLRCSPMKGHSHVYWYRQLPEEGLKFMVYLQKENIIDESGMPKERFSAEFPKEGPSILRIQQVVRGDSAAYFCASSPTGTGERNTEAFFGQGTRLTVV.

A few counts support this clonotype. This sequence joins TRBV11-2 and TRBJ1-1, with a tentative D call TRBD1 (6 bases). The CDR3 runs to 15 residues. Germline V lookup: CDR1 SGHAT, CDR2 FQNNGV. V was shortened by 3 bases and J by 7 bases, with 18 bases between the two germline ends. In DNA form, the CDR3 reads TGTGCCAGCAGCTTTTCTACAGGGCCCCAGTATGAAGCTTTCTTT. It yields the protein CASSFSTGPQYEAFF. Supplemented by reference TRBV11-2 and TRBJ1-1, the full variable domain reads EAGVAQSPRYKIIEKRQSVAFWCNPISGHATLYWYQQILGQGPKLLIQFQNNGVVDDSQLPKDRFSAERLKGVDSTLKIQPAKLEDSAVYLCASSFSTGPQYEAFFGQGTRLTVV.

This clonotype was picked up many times. The V call is TRBV6-4, the J call TRBJ2-3; TRBD2 aligns across 10 bases. The CDR3 is 14 residues long. The germline V gene encodes CDR1 MRHNA and CDR2 SNTAGT. V was pared by 3 bases and J by 4 bases, with 1 base of the junction left unmatched. The CDR3 region has the DNA TGTGCCAGCAGTGAGGGGACTAGCGCAGATACGCAGTATTTT. This translates into CASSEGTSADTQYF.

J is TRBJ2-7 and V is TRBV15; perhaps TRBD1 as D (6 bases). Deletions cut 2 bases from V and 0 bases from J, with 11 bases between. This CDR3 has 15 residues. Germline loops: CDR1 LNHNV, CDR2 YYDKDF (reference sequence). This CDR3 is CATSRQGPGSYEQYF. CDR3 nucleotide sequence: TGTGCCACCAGCAGACAGGGGCCGGGCTCCTACGAGCAGTACTTC.

This clonotype came up many times. The chain has TRBV27 and TRBJ2-5; D not resolved. CDR1 is MNHEY and CDR2 is SMNVEV in the germline V gene (reference sequence). V dropped 3 bases and J dropped 5 bases, with 10 bases sitting between them. The CDR3 is made up of 13 amino acids. CDR3 nucleotides: TGTGCCAGCAGTTTTATCTATGCTGAGACCCAGTACTTC. Translation gives CASSFIYAETQYF.

This clonotype was detected ten times or more. V is TRBV6-2 or TRBV6-3 and J is TRBJ2-2; 14 bases match TRBD2. V trimming: 6 bases; J trimming: 6 bases; junction bases outside the gene matches: 6. In germline, CDR1 is MNHEY, CDR2 SVGEGT. CDR3 length: 16 amino acids. The CDR3 sequence is CASSPRLAGGPGELFF. The CDR3 coding sequence is TGTGCCAGCAGCCCCCGACTAGCGGGAGGGCCCGGGGAGCTGTTTTTT.

This clonotype was seen at least ten times. The chain is built from TRBV28 and TRBJ2-7; D gene ambiguous. The germline V and J ends were trimmed by 7 bases and 6 bases, with 10 bases remaining between them. The CDR3 loop spans 11 amino acids. Germline-derived CDR1 and CDR2 are MDHEN and SYDVKM. The CDR3 region has the DNA TGTGCCAGCACCCTCTCCGGCGAGCAGTACTTC. Translated, it gives CASTLSGEQYF. The complete variable domain, with remaining parts taken from reference TRBV28 and TRBJ2-7, reads DVKVTQSSRYLVKRTGEKVFLECVQDMDHENMFWYRQDPGLGLRLIYFSYDVKMKEKGDIPEGYSVSREKKERFSLILESASTNQTSMYLCASTLSGEQYFGPGTRLTVT.

This clonotype came up many times. The chain combines TRBV20-1 with TRBJ2-2; TRBD1 matches at 9 bases. CDR3 size: 16 residues. V lost 3 bases and J lost 4; bases outside the gene matches: 9. Germline assignment: CDR1 DFQATT and CDR2 SNEGSKA (reference sequence). The CDR3 spells CSASKPGQGGTGELFF. The CDR3 bases are TGCAGTGCTAGTAAACCGGGACAGGGAGGCACCGGGGAGCTGTTTTTT.

At least ten counts were recorded for this clonotype. The V gene is TRBV28, the J gene TRBJ2-7, with 13 bases matching TRBD2. The CDR3 is 16 residues long. Trimming took 6 bases from V and 7 from J; bases not matched to a gene: 12. Germline V gene data show CDR1 as MDHEN and CDR2 as SYDVKM. The CDR3 protein is CASSTATSGRAWEQYF. DNA for the CDR3: TGTGCCAGCAGCACCGCTACTAGCGGGAGGGCTTGGGAGCAGTACTTC.

This clonotype showed up many times. This rearrangement joins TRBV14 to TRBJ2-3, with TRBD2 identical over 14 bases. This CDR3 has 18 residues. J gave up 4 bases and V 4 bases, and 10 bases lay outside the gene matches. Germline loops: CDR1 SGHDN, CDR2 FVKESK. DNA of the CDR3: TGTGCCAGCAGCCTATATGGGGGACTAGCGGGAGATCCAGATACGCAGTATTTT. Translating gives CASSLYGGLAGDPDTQYF.

This clonotype was seen at least ten times. The chain has TRBV20-1 and TRBJ2-2; no definite D call. The CDR3 is made up of 15 amino acids. Germline V CDR1 and CDR2: DFQATT, SNEGSKA (reference sequence). Trimming removed 1 base from V and 1 base from J, with 10 bases in between. The CDR3 loop reads CSARVGQKNTGELFF. The CDR3 bases are TGCAGTGCTAGAGTCGGGCAGAAGAACACCGGGGAGCTGTTTTTT.

This clonotype was observed at least ten times. The chain uses TRBV19 and TRBJ2-1; 11 positions match TRBD1. The CDR3 consists of 16 residues. V trimming: 3 bases; J trimming: 6 bases; junction bases outside the gene matches: 7. The germline V gene has CDR1 LNHDA and CDR2 SQIVND (reference sequence). Written as DNA, the CDR3 is TGTGCCAGTAGTATCTTGGACAGGGGGCTCCGCAATGAGCAGTTCTTC. It translates to CASSILDRGLRNEQFF.

This clonotype was counted ten times or more. J is TRBJ1-1 and V is TRBV4-2; TRBD1 is a possible D gene (5 bases). The length of the CDR3 is 14 residues. CDR1 LGHNA and CDR2 YNFKEQ come from the germline V gene. Trimming took off 0 bases at V and 5 bases at J, with 10 bases between the two ends. For the CDR3, the DNA is TGTGCCAGCAGCCAAGAGGGGGTTTGGACTGAAGCTTTCTTT. It codes for CASSQEGVWTEAFF.

This clonotype was detected a few times. The chain carries TRBV20-1 and TRBJ2-6; tentatively, D is TRBD1 (5 bases). CDR1 is DFQATT and CDR2 is SNEGSKA in the germline V gene (reference sequence). CDR3 length equals 16 residues. The V gene lost 6 bases and the J gene lost 4 bases, with 19 bases spanning the gap. The CDR3 is CSAPNPGSLGANVLTF. The CDR3 DNA is TGCAGTGCCCCAAACCCAGGGTCATTGGGGGCCAACGTCCTGACTTTC.

The sample holds a few counts of this clonotype. V gene TRBV20-1 combines with J gene TRBJ1-1; no reliable D call. Germline CDR1 DFQATT, CDR2 SNEGSKA (reference sequence). The ends were cut back, 5 bases at V and 1 base at J, with 8 bases in the middle. The CDR3 runs to 12 residues. The CDR3 here is CSARRPNTEAFF. The CDR3 DNA is TGCAGTGCTCGGAGGCCGAACACTGAAGCTTTCTTT.

A word on this clonotype: A much larger clone differs by one base, so this may be a read error. J is TRBJ2-3 and V is TRBV6-2 or TRBV6-3, with D possibly being TRBD1 or TRBD2 (5 bases each). The length of the CDR3 is 13 residues. CDR1 and CDR2 from the germline V gene are MNHEY and SVGEGT. Trimming took off 10 bases at V and 2 bases at J, with 13 bases between the two ends. Written as DNA, the CDR3 is TGTGCCATCGCCCGGGACGACACAGATACGCAGTATTTT. This gives the protein CAIARDDTDTQYF.

This clonotype was seen many times. The chain carries TRBV6-4 and TRBJ2-7; TRBD2 matches at 8 bases. Germline V gene data show CDR1 as MRHNA and CDR2 as SNTAGT. V was pared by 2 bases and J by 6 bases, with 15 bases of the junction left unmatched. The CDR3 has 17 residues. CDR3 loop: CASSDENRAGARAEQYF. The CDR3 DNA follows: TGTGCCAGCAGTGACGAGAACCGAGCGGGGGCCAGGGCCGAGCAGTACTTC.

This clonotype has ten or more counts. The chain carries TRBV3-1 and TRBJ2-2, with a tentative D call TRBD1 (6 bases). CDR1 LGHDT and CDR2 YNNKEL come from the germline V gene (reference sequence). V was pared by 3 bases and J by 1 base, with 6 bases between. The CDR3 is made up of 14 amino acids. This chain's CDR3 is CASSQGQNTGELFF. For the CDR3, the DNA is TGTGCCAGCAGCCAGGGACAGAACACCGGGGAGCTGTTTTTT.

Ten or more counts support this clonotype. The CDR3 nucleotides are TGTGCCAGCAGCTCGGGTGGTCAGCTTAATTCACCCCTCCACTTT. Its protein product is CASSSGGQLNSPLHF. The chain carries TRBV7-2 and TRBJ1-6; D remains ambiguous. V was clipped by 4 bases and J by 6 bases, with 13 bases between them. The CDR3 length is 15 residues. Per the germline V gene, CDR1 is SGHTA and CDR2 is FQGNSA. The whole variable domain, filled in from reference TRBV7-2 and TRBJ1-6, reads GAGVSQSPSNKVTEKGKDVELRCDPISGHTALYWYRQSLGQGLEFLIYFQGNSAPDKSGLPSDRFSAERTGGSVSTLTIQRTQQEDSAVYLCASSSGGQLNSPLHFGNGTRLTVT.

This clonotype was detected ten times or more. The chain is built from TRBV3-1 and TRBJ1-2, with no clear D. Between the trimmed V and J ends, which lost 2 bases and 0 bases, there was a span of 4 bases. Germline V lookup: CDR1 LGHDT, CDR2 YNNKEL (reference sequence). CDR3 size: 13 residues. The CDR3 reads CASSQKTNYGYTF. CDR3 bases: TGTGCCAGCAGCCAAAAAACTAACTATGGCTACACCTTC.

The J gene is TRBJ2-1, the V gene TRBV20-1; TRBD2 aligns across 12 bases. The germline gives CDR1 DFQATT, CDR2 SNEGSKA (reference sequence). V shed 6 bases, J shed 0 bases, and the junction held 9 bases outside the gene matches. This CDR3 is 17 amino acids long. The CDR3 region has the DNA TGCAGTGCAGGAGGACTAGCGGGACCTCCCTCCTACAATGAGCAGTTCTTC. It is translated as CSAGGLAGPPSYNEQFF.

This clonotype was counted many times. The chain recombines TRBV28 with TRBJ2-7, with 8 nucleotides matching TRBD2. This CDR3 region has 14 residues. The V gene end was trimmed by 7 bases and the J gene end by 6 bases; junction bases not matched to a gene: 11. Germline CDR1 and CDR2: MDHEN and SYDVKM. The CDR3 DNA sequence: TGTGCCAGCACCCAGAGCGGGAGTTGGTCCGAGCAGTACTTC. Its translation is CASTQSGSWSEQYF.

This clonotype was counted at least ten times. The V gene is TRBV7-9, the J gene TRBJ2-7; possibly TRBD1 or TRBD2 for D (5 bases each). In germline, CDR1 is SEHNR, CDR2 FQNEAQ (reference sequence). The ends were cut back, 5 bases at V and 2 bases at J, with 19 bases in the middle. This CDR3 is built from 16 residues. In DNA, the CDR3 is TGTGCCAGCAGCCACCACGTGTTGCAGGGAGCCTACGAGCAGTACTTC. Its translation: CASSHHVLQGAYEQYF.

This clonotype was seen ten or more times. V and J are TRBV9 and TRBJ1-1; unclear D gene. Deletions cut 5 bases from V and 6 bases from J, with 29 bases between. Germline V gene sequence: CDR1 SGDLS, CDR2 YYNGEE. This CDR3 has 18 residues. CDR3 residues: CASRPFSGLISSGAEAFF. CDR3 nucleotide sequence: TGTGCCAGCAGGCCCTTTTCGGGTTTGATTTCTTCGGGCGCTGAAGCTTTCTTT.